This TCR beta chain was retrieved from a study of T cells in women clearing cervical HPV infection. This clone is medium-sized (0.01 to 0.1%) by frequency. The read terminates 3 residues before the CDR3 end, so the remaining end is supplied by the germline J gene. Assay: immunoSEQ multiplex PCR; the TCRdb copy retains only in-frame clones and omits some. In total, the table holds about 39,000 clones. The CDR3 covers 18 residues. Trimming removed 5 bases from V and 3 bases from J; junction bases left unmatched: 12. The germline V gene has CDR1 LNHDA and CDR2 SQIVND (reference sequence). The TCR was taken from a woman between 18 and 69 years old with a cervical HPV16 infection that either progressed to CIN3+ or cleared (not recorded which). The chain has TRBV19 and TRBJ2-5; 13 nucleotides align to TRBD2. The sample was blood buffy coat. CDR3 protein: CASSRSTSGGPKEETQYF. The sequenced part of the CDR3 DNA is TGTGCCAGTAGTCGCTCGACTAGCGGGGGGCCCAAGGAAGAGACC.